This T cell receptor (beta chain) was captured in a study of blood T cell repertoires in COVID-19. Background on the study: Collection of acute and convalescent COVID-19 samples took place in the United States, Italy and Spain.

This clone has only one observation. Libraries were prepared by immunoSEQ multiplex PCR; TCRdb keeps only in-frame clonotypes and omits some of them. The sample has roughly 80,000 clones; approximately 86% are singletons. Germline V gene lookup returns CDR1 ENHRY and CDR2 SYGVKD. The CDR3 loop spans 18 amino acids. V gave up 3 bases and J gave up 0 bases; unmatched junction bases: 7. This receptor was obtained from a woman aged 60-75 years with acute or convalescent COVID-19. Sequenced input: peripheral blood. This sequence joins TRBV10-3 and TRBJ2-2, with 10 bases aligning to TRBD2. The CDR3, as DNA: TGTGCCATCAGTGACCCCCCGGGACTAGCGACGAACACCGGGGAGCTGTTTTTT. Translated: CAISDPPGLATNTGELFF.